This TCR beta chain came from a study of shared clonotypes between healthy human individuals. To note about this clone: Its antigen remains unidentified. The same CDR3 arises from other DNA sequences in this sample as well.

General study points: The authors expected sequencing depth to affect clonotype sharing among donors.

Trimming cost V 5 bases and J 4 bases, with 11 bases left between them. The CDR3 length is 13 residues. Germline CDR1 is MDHEN and CDR2 is SYDVKM. All participating donors were Caucasian adults from Nashville, Tennessee. An assay was performed, and its level was deep. TCRdb's copy holds only in-frame clones and misses some; the assay was immunoSEQ multiplex PCR. Of a few million clones listed, roughly 92% were seen once; the top ten hold about 0.41%. Sequenced input: naive CD4+ T cells from PBMCs. Subset denoted: CD45RA+ positively selected. The chain couples TRBV28 to TRBJ1-2; TRBD1 is a possible D gene (5 bases). The receptor comes from a man younger than 35 in good health. Some clones in this sample may be carry-over from other donors' samples. The CDR3: CASSPRQLYGYTF. DNA for the CDR3: TGTGCCAGCAGTCCTCGACAGCTCTATGGCTACACCTTC.